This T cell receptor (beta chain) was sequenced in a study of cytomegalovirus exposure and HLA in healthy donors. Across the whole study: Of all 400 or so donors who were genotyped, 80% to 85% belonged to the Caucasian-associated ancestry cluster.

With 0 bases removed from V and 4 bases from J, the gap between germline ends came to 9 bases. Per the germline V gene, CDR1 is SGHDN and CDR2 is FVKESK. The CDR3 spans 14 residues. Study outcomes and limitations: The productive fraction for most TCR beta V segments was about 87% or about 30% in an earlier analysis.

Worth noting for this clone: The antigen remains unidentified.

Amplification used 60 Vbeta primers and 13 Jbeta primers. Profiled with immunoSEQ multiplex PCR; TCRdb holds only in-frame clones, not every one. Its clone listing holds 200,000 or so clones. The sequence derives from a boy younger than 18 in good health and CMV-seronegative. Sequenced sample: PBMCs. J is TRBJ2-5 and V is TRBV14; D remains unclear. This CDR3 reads CASSQDSVVETQYF. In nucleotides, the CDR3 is TGTGCCAGCAGCCAAGATTCGGTGGTAGAGACCCAGTACTTC.